A selection of T cell receptor beta chains follows, all from one sample in a study of blood T cell repertoires in COVID-19. The table came from immunoSEQ multiplex PCR; TCRdb's copy has only in-frame clones and leaves some out. The data show hundreds of thousands of clones, with 70% to 90% seen just once and 7.8% held by the top ten. The material sequenced was peripheral blood. These receptors were obtained from a woman aged 50 to 60 with COVID-19, enrolled during active disease. Both conserved end residues are part of each CDR3.

j_call v_call cdr3_aa
TRBJ2-1 TRBV11-2 CASSRLAGDEQFF
TRBJ2-3 TRBV13 CASSLQSPTDTQYF
TRBJ2-5 TRBV3-1/TRBV3-2 CASSQEWERGGETQYF
TRBJ2-3 TRBV30 CAWTGTDTQYF
TRBJ2-1 TRBV6-5 CASRTSGHNEQFF
TRBJ2-7 TRBV30 CAWSTPGALREYF
TRBJ1-5 TRBV30 CAWTAGPSQPQHF
TRBJ2-7 TRBV6-5 CASSRTYEQYF
TRBJ1-2 TRBV5-1 CASSPRQDPYGYTF
TRBJ2-1 TRBV28 CASSLGGHEQFF
TRBJ1-5 TRBV9 CASSALGEGPQHF
TRBJ1-5 TRBV19 CASSVDRGSAKPQHF
TRBJ2-5 TRBV2 CASRALAGVETQYF
TRBJ2-7 TRBV6-6 CASSPQGSGASYEQYF
TRBJ2-7 TRBV28 CASSPPGLTTYEQYF
TRBJ1-1 TRBV30 CAWSDTNPEAFF
TRBJ1-1 TRBV18 CASSPPLAVNTEAFF
TRBJ2-6 TRBV28 CASIRRTAGANVLTF
TRBJ2-2 TRBV2 CASSEGASGSGELFF
TRBJ1-6 TRBV5-4 CASSARVTNSPLHF
TRBJ1-4 TRBV30 CAWSPPRQGANEKLFF
TRBJ2-7 TRBV27 CASGTTNYEQYF
TRBJ1-1 TRBV2 CASRYWAGVGAFF
TRBJ2-3 TRBV5-1 CASSDTTGSTDTQYF
TRBJ1-1 TRBV6-6 CASRSTGSVEAFF
TRBJ1-6 TRBV3-1/TRBV3-2 CASSPVGGTGSPLHF
TRBJ1-3 TRBV27 CASSLGTGSGNTIYF
TRBJ1-1 TRBV6-5 CASRSGVNTEAFF
TRBJ2-7 TRBV9 CASSVEGGGVSEQYF
TRBJ1-3 TRBV2 CASRGDRGNTIYF
TRBJ2-2 TRBV24-1 CATSDWSTGKAGELFF
TRBJ2-1 TRBV11-2 CASSPTRGGSYNEQFF
TRBJ1-6 TRBV6-5 CASSYDRSRLFLHF
TRBJ1-1 TRBV18 CASSDNPDRVNTEAFF
TRBJ1-2 TRBV3-1/TRBV3-2 CASSRWRGQGALIDGYTF
TRBJ1-6 TRBV19 CASSIVHGQGSSPLHF
TRBJ2-7 TRBV7-8 CASSLPDQGARCF
TRBJ2-3 TRBV7-2 CASSLARQGGTDTQYF
TRBJ2-3 TRBV24-1 CATSGQGGTDTQYF
TRBJ2-5 TRBV18 CASSLDGETQYF
TRBJ1-2 TRBV30 CAWSPPGQNYGYTF
TRBJ2-7 TRBV6-5 CASGTGYEQYF
TRBJ1-5 TRBV5-5 CASSLDRSQPQHF
TRBJ2-6 TRBV2 CASTEGVAGANVLTF
TRBJ1-6 TRBV6-6 CASVREGIENSPLHF
TRBJ1-4 TRBV6-5 CASSRQGREKLFF
TRBJ1-1 TRBV6-5 CASRNGTLNTEAFF
TRBJ2-3 TRBV3-1/TRBV3-2 CASSQSGGTRDTQYF
TRBJ1-2 TRBV9 CASSVGDRGADGYTF
TRBJ1-6 TRBV6-5 CASREGIDSPLHF
TRBJ1-2 TRBV27 CASSLSAGGARGYTF
TRBJ1-6 TRBV28 CASSQYQGSLYNSPLHF
TRBJ1-4 TRBV19 CASSISTGKLFF
TRBJ1-1 TRBV6-1 CASSEARFSRLDINTEAFF
TRBJ1-1 TRBV12-5 CASGLNPTAPLTEAFF